The rows below give T cell receptor beta chains drawn from one sample of a study of sequential checkpoint blockade in melanoma. This table comes from immunoSEQ multiplex PCR, and its TCRdb copy is limited to in-frame clones, with some not included. The sample comprises 25,000 to 30,000 clones, 65% to 85% of which are singletons, and about 17% rests with the top ten. This specimen was CD8+ T cells sorted from blood (inferred from file names), taken from a patient given nivolumab and ipilimumab in sequence. All receptors derive from a human donor with melanoma. Each CDR3 is given with its conserved first and last residue. D genes are given only for firm matches.

TRBV30,TRBJ2-1,-,CAWSGPESYYNEQFF
TRBV4-1,TRBJ2-1,TRBD1,CASSQEGQGTYNEQFF
TRBV5-1,TRBJ1-2,TRBD1,CASSSDRGNYGYTF
TRBV5-1,TRBJ2-2,TRBD1,CASSIGQGRTGELFF
TRBV28,TRBJ2-1,TRBD2,CASSWTSGLYNEQFF
TRBV4-1,TRBJ1-2,-,CASSPRGSQTFYGYTF
TRBV4-3,TRBJ2-3,TRBD2,CASSQGEGLGTDTQYF
TRBV28,TRBJ1-3,-,CASSLDSSGNTIYF
TRBV7-3,TRBJ1-3,-,CASSLSAGTGNTIYF
TRBV19,TRBJ2-7,-,CASSIQDRAYEQYF
TRBV9,TRBJ2-1,TRBD2,CASSAALAGGDNEQFF
TRBV10-1,TRBJ2-2,-,CATHPSWAQIHTGELFF
TRBV27,TRBJ2-7,-,CASSLSSGGEQYF